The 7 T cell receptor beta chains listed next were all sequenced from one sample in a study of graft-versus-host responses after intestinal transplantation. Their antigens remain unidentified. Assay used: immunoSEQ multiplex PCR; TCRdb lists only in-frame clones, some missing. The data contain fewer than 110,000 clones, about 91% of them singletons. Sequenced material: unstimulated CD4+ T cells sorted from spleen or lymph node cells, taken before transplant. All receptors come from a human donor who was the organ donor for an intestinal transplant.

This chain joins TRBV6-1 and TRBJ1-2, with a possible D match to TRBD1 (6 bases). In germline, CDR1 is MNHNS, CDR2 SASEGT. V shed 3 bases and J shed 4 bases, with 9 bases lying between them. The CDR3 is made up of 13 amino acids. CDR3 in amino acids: CASSDGQFYGYTF. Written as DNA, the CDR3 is TGTGCCAGCAGTGATGGACAGTTCTATGGCTACACCTTC.

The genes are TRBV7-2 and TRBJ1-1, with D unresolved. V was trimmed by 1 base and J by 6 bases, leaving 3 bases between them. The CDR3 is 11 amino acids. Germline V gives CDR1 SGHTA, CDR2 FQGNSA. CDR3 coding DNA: TGTGCCAGCAGCTTAGTGGCTGAAGCTTTCTTT. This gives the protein CASSLVAEAFF.

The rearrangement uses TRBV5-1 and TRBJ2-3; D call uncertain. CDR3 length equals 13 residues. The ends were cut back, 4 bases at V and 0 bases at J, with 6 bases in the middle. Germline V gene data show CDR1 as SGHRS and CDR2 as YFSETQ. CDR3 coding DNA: TGCGCCAGCAGCGCCGGAAGCACAGATACGCAGTATTTT. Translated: CASSAGSTDTQYF.

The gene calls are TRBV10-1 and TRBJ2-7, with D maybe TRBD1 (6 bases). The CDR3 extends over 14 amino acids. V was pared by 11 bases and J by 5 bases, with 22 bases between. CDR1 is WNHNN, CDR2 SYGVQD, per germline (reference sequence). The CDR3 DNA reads TGCGCCGGGACGGTCCTGGGGGCCGGGGACGAGCAGTACTTC. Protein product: CAGTVLGAGDEQYF.

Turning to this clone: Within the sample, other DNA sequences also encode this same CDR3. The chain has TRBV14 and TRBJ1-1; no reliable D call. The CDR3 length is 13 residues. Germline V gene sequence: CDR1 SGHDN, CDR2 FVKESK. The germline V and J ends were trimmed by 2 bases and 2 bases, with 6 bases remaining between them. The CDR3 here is CASSQYRNTEAFF. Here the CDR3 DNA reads TGTGCCAGCAGCCAATACAGAAACACTGAAGCTTTCTTT.

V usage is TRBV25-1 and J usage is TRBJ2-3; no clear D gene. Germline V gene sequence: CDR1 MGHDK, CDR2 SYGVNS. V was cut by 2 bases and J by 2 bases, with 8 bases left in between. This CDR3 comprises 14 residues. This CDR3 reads CASSEEVSTDTQYF. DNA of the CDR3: TGTGCCAGCAGTGAAGAGGTCTCCACAGATACGCAGTATTTT.

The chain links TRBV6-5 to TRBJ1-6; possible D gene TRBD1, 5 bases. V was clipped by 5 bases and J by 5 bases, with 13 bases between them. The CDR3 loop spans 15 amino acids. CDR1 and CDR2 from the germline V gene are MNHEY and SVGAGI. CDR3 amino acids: CASSAGQFDNSPLHF. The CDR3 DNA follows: TGTGCCAGCAGTGCGGGGCAGTTCGATAATTCACCCCTCCACTTT.